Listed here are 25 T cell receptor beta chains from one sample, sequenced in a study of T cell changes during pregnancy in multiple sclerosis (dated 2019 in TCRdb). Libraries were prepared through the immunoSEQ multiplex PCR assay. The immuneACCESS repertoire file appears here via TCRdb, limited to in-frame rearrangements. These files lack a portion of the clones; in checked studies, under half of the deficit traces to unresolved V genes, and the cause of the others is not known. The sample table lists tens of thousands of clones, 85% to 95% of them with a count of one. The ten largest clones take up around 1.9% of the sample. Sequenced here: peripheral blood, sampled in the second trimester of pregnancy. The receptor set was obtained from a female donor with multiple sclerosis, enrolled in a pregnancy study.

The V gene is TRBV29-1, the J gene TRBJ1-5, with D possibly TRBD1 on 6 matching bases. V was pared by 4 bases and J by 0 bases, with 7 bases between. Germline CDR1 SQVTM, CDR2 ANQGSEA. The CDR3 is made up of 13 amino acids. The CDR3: CSVVQGSNQPQHF. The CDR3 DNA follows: TGCAGCGTTGTACAGGGTAGCAATCAGCCCCAGCATTTT.

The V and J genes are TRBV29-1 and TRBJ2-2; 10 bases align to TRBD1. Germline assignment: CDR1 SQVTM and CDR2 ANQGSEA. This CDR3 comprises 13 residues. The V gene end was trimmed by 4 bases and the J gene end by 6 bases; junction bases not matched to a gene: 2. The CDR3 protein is CSVAGTGAGELFF. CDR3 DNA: TGCAGCGTTGCAGGGACAGGGGCCGGGGAGCTGTTTTTT.

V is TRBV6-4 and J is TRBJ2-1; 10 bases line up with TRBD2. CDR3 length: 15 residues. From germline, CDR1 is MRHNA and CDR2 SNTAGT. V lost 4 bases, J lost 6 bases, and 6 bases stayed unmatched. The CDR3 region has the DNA TGTGCCAGCAGTGCCCTAGCGGGAGCAGCCAATGAGCAGTTCTTC. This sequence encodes CASSALAGAANEQFF.

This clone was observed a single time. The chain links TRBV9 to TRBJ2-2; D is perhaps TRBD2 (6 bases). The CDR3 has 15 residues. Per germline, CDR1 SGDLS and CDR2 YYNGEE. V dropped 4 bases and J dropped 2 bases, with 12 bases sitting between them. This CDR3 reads CASSSAGLNTGELFF. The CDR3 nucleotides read TGTGCCAGCAGCTCCGCGGGACTTAACACCGGGGAGCTGTTTTTT.

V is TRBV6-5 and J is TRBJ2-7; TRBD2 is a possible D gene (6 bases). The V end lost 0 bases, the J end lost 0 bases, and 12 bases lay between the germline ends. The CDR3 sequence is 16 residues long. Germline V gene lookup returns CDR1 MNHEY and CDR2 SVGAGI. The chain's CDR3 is CASSYSKSGSSYEQYF. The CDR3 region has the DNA TGTGCCAGCAGTTACTCGAAATCCGGGAGCTCCTACGAGCAGTACTTC.

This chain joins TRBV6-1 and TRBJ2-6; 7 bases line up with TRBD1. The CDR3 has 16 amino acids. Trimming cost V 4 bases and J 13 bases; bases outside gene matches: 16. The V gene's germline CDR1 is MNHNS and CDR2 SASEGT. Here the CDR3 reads CASSAYFGTVTGVLTF. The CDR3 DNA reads TGTGCCAGCAGTGCCTACTTTGGGACAGTAACTGGGGTCCTGACTTTC.

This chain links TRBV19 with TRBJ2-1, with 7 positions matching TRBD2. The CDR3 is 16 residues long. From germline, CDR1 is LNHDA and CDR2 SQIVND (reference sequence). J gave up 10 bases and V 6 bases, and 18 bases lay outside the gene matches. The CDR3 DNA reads TGTGCCAGTAGCCTCAGACTAGCCCTACCTATTCGGGAGCAGTTCTTC. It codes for CASSLRLALPIREQFF.

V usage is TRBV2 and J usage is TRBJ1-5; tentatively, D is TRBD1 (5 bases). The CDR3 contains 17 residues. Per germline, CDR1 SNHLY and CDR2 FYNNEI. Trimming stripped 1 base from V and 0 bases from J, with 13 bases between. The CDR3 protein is CASSEEGLGYSNQPQHF. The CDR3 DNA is TGTGCCAGCAGTGAAGAGGGGCTTGGGTATAGCAATCAGCCCCAGCATTTT.

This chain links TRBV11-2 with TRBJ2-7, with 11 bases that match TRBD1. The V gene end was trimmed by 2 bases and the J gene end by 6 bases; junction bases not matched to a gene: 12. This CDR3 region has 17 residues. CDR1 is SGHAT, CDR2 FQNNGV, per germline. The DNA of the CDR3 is TGTGCCAGCAGCTTACACGGCCTCCGGACAGGGGGCGGCGAGCAGTACTTC. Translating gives CASSLHGLRTGGGEQYF.

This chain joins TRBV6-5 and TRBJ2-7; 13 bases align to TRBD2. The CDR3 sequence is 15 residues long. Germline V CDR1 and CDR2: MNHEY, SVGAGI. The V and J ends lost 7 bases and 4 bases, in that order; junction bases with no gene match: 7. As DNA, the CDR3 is TGTGCCAGCAAACTAGCGGGAGGGTCCCAATACGAGCAGTACTTC. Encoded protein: CASKLAGGSQYEQYF.

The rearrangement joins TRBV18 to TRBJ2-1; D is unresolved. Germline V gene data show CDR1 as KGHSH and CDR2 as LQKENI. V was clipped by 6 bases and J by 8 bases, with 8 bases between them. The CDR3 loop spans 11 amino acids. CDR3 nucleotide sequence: TGTGCCAGCTCCCTAAGTGATGAGCAGTTCTTC. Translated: CASSLSDEQFF.

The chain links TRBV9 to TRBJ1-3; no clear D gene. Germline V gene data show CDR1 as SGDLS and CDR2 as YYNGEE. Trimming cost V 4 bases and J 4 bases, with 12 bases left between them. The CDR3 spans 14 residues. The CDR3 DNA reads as TGTGCCAGCAGCCTTATGGACTACGGAAACACCATATATTTT. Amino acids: CASSLMDYGNTIYF.

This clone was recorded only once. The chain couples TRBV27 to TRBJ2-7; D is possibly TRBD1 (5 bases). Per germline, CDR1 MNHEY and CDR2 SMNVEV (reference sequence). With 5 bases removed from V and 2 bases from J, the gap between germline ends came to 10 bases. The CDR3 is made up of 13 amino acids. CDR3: CASSATAAYEQYF. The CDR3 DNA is TGTGCCAGCAGTGCGACAGCCGCCTACGAGCAGTACTTC.

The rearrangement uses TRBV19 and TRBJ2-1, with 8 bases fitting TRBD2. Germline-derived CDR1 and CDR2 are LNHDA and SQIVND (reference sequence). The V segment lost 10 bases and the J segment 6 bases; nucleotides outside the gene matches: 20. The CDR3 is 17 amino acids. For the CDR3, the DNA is TGTGCCACAGGGGACTATTGGAGTAGCGGGACCCTCAATGAGCAGTTCTTC. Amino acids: CATGDYWSSGTLNEQFF.

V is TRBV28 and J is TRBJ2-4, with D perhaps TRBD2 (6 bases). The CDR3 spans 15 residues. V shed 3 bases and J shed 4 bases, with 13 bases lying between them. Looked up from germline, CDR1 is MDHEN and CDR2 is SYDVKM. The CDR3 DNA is TGTGCCAGCAGTTTGTTGGGGGGTGGGAAAAACATTCAGTACTTC. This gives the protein CASSLLGGGKNIQYF.

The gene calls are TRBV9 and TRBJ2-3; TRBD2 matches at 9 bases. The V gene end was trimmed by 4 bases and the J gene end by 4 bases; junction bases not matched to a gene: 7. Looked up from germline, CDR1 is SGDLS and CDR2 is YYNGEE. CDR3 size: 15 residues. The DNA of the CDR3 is TGTGCCAGCAGCCCTAGCGGGGTTGGCCCAGATACGCAGTATTTT. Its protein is CASSPSGVGPDTQYF.

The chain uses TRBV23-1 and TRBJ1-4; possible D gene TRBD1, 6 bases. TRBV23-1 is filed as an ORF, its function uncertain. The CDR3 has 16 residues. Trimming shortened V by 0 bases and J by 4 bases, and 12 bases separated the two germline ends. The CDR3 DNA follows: TGCGCCAGCAGTCAATCGCGGACAGCTCTTAATGAAAAACTGTTTTTT. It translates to CASSQSRTALNEKLFF.

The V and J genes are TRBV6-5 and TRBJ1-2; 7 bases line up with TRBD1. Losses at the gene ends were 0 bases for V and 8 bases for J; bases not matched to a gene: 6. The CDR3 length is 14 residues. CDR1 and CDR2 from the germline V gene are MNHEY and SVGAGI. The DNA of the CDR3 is TGTGCCAGCAGTTACTCTCTAACAGGGGTCGGCTACACCTTC. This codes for CASSYSLTGVGYTF.

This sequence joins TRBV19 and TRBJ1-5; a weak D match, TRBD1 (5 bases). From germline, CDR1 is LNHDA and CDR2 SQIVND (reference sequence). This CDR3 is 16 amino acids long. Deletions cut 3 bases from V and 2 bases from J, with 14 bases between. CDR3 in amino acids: CASSIWARGGNQPQHF. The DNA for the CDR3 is TGTGCCAGTAGTATTTGGGCGCGGGGGGGCAATCAGCCCCAGCATTTT. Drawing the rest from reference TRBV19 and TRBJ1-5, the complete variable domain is DGGITQSPKYLFRKEGQNVTLSCEQNLNHDAMYWYRQDPGQGLRLIYYSQIVNDFQKGDIAEGYSVSREKKESFPLTVTSAQKNPTAFYLCASSIWARGGNQPQHFGDGTRLSIL.

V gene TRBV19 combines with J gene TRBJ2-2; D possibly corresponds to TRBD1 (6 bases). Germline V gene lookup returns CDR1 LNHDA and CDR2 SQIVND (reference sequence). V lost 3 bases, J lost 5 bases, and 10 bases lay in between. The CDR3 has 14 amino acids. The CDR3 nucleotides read TGTGCCAGTAGTATTAGGACAGTAACCGGGGAGCTGTTTTTT. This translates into CASSIRTVTGELFF.

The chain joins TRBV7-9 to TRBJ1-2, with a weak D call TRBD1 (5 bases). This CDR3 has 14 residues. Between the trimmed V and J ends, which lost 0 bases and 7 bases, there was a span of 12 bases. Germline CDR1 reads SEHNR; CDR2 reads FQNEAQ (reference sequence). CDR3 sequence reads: CASSLAKAGLGYTF. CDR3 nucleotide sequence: TGTGCCAGCAGCTTAGCAAAGGCAGGGCTTGGCTACACCTTC.

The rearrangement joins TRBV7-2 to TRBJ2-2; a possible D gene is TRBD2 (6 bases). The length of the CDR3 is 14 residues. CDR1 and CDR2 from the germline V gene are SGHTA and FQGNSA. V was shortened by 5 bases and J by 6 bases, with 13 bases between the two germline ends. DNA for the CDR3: TGTGCCAGCAGCCCGGACTATATTTCCGGGGAGCTGTTTTTT. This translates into CASSPDYISGELFF.

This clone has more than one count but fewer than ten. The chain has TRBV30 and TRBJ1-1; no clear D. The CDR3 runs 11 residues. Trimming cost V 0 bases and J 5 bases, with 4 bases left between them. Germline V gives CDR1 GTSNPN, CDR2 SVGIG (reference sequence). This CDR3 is CAWSVLTEAFF. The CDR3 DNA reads TGTGCCTGGAGTGTACTTACTGAAGCTTTCTTT.

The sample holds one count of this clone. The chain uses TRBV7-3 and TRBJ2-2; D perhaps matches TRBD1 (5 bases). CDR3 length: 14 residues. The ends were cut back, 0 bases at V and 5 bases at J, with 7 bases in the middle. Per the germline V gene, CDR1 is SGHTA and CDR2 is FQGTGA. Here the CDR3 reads CASSLTSGTGELFF. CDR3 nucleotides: TGTGCCAGCAGCTTAACATCAGGGACCGGGGAGCTGTTTTTT.

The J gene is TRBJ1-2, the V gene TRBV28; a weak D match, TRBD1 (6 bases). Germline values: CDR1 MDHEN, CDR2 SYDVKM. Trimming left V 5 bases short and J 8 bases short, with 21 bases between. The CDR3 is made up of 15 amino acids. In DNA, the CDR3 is TGTGCCAGCAGTATTACATTACGGACAGATCGGGGCTACACCTTC. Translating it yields CASSITLRTDRGYTF.